What follows describes a single T cell receptor beta chain. The data were obtained in a study of T-cell reconstitution after alpha-beta-depleted transplantation in children. Unique molecular identifiers were used in preparing the TCRbeta library. MiXCR, run by TCRdb on the PCR reads, gives a single entry per CDR3 protein. The sample consists of about 500,000 distinct CDR3 sequences, approximately 32% of them appearing once. Germline V gives CDR1 SGHKS, CDR2 YYEKEE (reference sequence). V dropped 0 bases and J dropped 5 bases, with 8 bases sitting between them. The CDR3 runs to 13 residues. Source: PBMCs from the stem cell graft donor, taken from the stem cell graft. The J gene is TRBJ1-2, the V gene TRBV5-5; D remains unclear. The sequence was collected from a human donor who donated a stem cell graft to a child with aplastic anemia. As DNA, the CDR3 is TGTGCCAGCAGCTTGGGGGCTGAGTATGGCTACACCTTC. It encodes CASSLGAEYGYTF.